The 21 T cell receptor beta chains presented below share a single source sample, sequenced in a study of T cell responses to AZD1222 COVID-19 vaccine. TCRdb's copy holds only in-frame clones and misses some; the assay was immunoSEQ multiplex PCR. The table has about 67,000 clones, 83% seen once. The sequencing here drew on peripheral blood, taken 28 days after the second AZD1222 dose. All receptors come from an adult who received the AZD1222 COVID-19 vaccine.

The genes are TRBV6-2 or TRBV6-3 and TRBJ2-5; D remains ambiguous. The CDR3 runs 12 residues. Germline V gives CDR1 MNHEY, CDR2 SVGEGT. Trimming removed 4 bases at V and 1 base at J, with 4 bases between. The CDR3, as DNA: TGTGCCAGCAGTTCTCGCCAAGAGACCCAGTACTTC. This sequence encodes CASSSRQETQYF.

For the CDR3, the DNA is TGTGCCAGCAACATCCAACTAGGGGAGCAGTTCTTC. This translates into CASNIQLGEQFF. The gene calls are TRBV28 and TRBJ2-1; tentative D call: TRBD2 (5 bases). The CDR3 is 12 residues long. Trimming shortened V by 7 bases and J by 10 bases, and 14 bases separated the two germline ends. Germline V gene sequence: CDR1 MDHEN, CDR2 SYDVKM.

The rearrangement joins TRBV7-8 to TRBJ2-6; D gene unclear. V dropped 3 bases and J dropped 0 bases, with 3 bases sitting between them. The CDR3 has 14 residues. CDR1 SGHVS and CDR2 FQNEAQ come from the germline V gene. The CDR3 loop is CASSFSSGANVLTF. In DNA, the CDR3 is TGTGCCAGCAGCTTTAGCTCTGGGGCCAACGTCCTGACTTTC.

V is TRBV6-5 and J is TRBJ1-5; weak D call: TRBD1 (6 bases). V was pared by 6 bases and J by 6 bases, with 12 bases between. Per the germline V gene, CDR1 is MNHEY and CDR2 is SVGAGI. The CDR3 has 13 amino acids. CDR3 sequence reads: CASSLTGTQPQHF. The DNA of the CDR3 is TGTGCCAGCAGCCTTACAGGGACTCAGCCCCAGCATTTT.

This chain uses TRBV2 with TRBJ1-6; 7 bases are shared with TRBD1. V was clipped by 7 bases and J by 6 bases; unmatched bases: 6. The CDR3 contains 14 residues. CDR1 is SNHLY, CDR2 FYNNEI, per germline. Here the CDR3 DNA reads TGTGCCAGCAAACAGGACAGGATTAATTCACCCCTCCACTTT. Protein sequence: CASKQDRINSPLHF. Complete variable domain (other parts from reference TRBV2 and TRBJ1-6): EPEVTQTPSHQVTQMGQEVILRCVPISNHLYFYWYRQILGQKVEFLVSFYNNEISEKSEIFDDQFSVERPDGSNFTLKIRSTKLEDSAMYFCASKQDRINSPLHFGNGTRLTVT.

This clone was found a few times. Different DNA sequences within this sample yield the same CDR3. The rearrangement links TRBV9 to TRBJ2-7; 7 bases align to TRBD2. Germline lookup yields CDR1 SGDLS and CDR2 YYNGEE. The V and J ends lost 4 bases and 2 bases, in that order; junction bases with no gene match: 3. CDR3 size: 13 residues. As DNA, the CDR3 is TGTGCCAGCAGCCCAGGGACTACCTACGAGCAGTACTTC. This gives the protein CASSPGTTYEQYF. Filled out from reference TRBV9 and TRBJ2-7, the complete variable domain reads DSGVTQTPKHLITATGQRVTLRCSPRSGDLSVYWYQQSLDQGLQFLIQYYNGEERAKGNILERFSAQQFPDLHSELNLSSLELGDSALYFCASSPGTTYEQYFGPGTRLTVT.

This clone was counted once. V and J are TRBV19 and TRBJ1-6; the D gene is possibly TRBD1 (6 bases). Per germline, CDR1 LNHDA and CDR2 SQIVND (reference sequence). With 2 bases removed from V and 5 bases from J, the gap between germline ends came to 10 bases. The CDR3 is made up of 15 amino acids. CDR3 protein: CASSIRNRDNSPLHF. In DNA form, the CDR3 reads TGTGCCAGTAGTATAAGGAACAGGGATAATTCACCCCTCCACTTT.

The genes are TRBV25-1 and TRBJ1-2, with TRBD1 matching 10 bases. The CDR3 spans 14 residues. Germline-derived CDR1 and CDR2 are MGHDK and SYGVNS. Germline trimming cut 7 bases from V and 3 bases from J; bases unmatched to any gene: 5. CDR3 nucleotide sequence: TGTGCCAGCACTCCGGGACAGGGGTACTATGGCTACACCTTC. Amino acids: CASTPGQGYYGYTF.

Only one count was recorded for this clone. The V gene is TRBV14, the J gene TRBJ1-2, with D tentatively TRBD1 (6 bases). V shed 0 bases and J shed 2 bases, with 16 bases lying between them. Germline CDR1 is SGHDN and CDR2 is FVKESK. The CDR3 is made up of 17 amino acids. The CDR3 protein is CASSQERGGIPNYGYTF. In DNA, the CDR3 is TGTGCCAGCAGCCAAGAAAGGGGGGGGATCCCCAACTATGGCTACACCTTC.

This sequence joins TRBV7-9 and TRBJ1-5; possible D gene TRBD1, 6 bases. The germline V and J ends were trimmed by 2 bases and 3 bases, with 8 bases remaining between them. Germline V lookup: CDR1 SEHNR, CDR2 FQNEAQ (reference sequence). The CDR3 contains 14 residues. The CDR3 DNA is TGTGCCAGCAGCTTAAAGGGACACAATCAGCCCCAGCATTTT. Translation: CASSLKGHNQPQHF.

The V and J genes are TRBV15 and TRBJ1-5, with 7 bases that match TRBD1. Trimming removed 5 bases from V and 6 bases from J; junction bases left unmatched: 4. Germline V gene data show CDR1 as LNHNV and CDR2 as YYDKDF (reference sequence). The CDR3 consists of 13 residues. CDR3 protein: CATSEDRVQPQHF. The CDR3 nucleotides read TGTGCCACCAGCGAAGACAGGGTTCAGCCCCAGCATTTT. Full variable domain (missing parts from reference TRBV15 and TRBJ1-5): DAMVIQNPRYQVTQFGKPVTLSCSQTLNHNVMYWYQQKSSQAPKLLFHYYDKDFNNEADTPDNFQSRRPNTSFCFLDIRSPGLGDTAMYLCATSEDRVQPQHFGDGTRLSIL.

The chain couples TRBV5-1 to TRBJ2-5; 14 bases fit TRBD2. V shed 4 bases and J 3 bases; nucleotides not matched to a gene: 2. This CDR3 is built from 15 residues. Germline-derived CDR1 and CDR2 are SGHRS and YFSETQ. CDR3 nucleotide sequence: TGCGCCAGCAGCCTGGGACTAGCGGGGGAAGAGACCCAGTACTTC. Translation gives CASSLGLAGEETQYF.

The genes are TRBV24-1 and TRBJ1-5; D might be TRBD1 (6 bases). Germline CDR1 and CDR2: KGHDR and SFDVKD. The CDR3 covers 18 residues. V was trimmed by 2 bases and J by 1 base, leaving 17 bases between them. CDR3 amino acids: CATSDSAQGSESNQPQHF. Written as DNA, the CDR3 is TGTGCCACCAGTGATTCCGCACAGGGCTCCGAAAGCAATCAGCCCCAGCATTTT.

This clone was recorded only once. The J gene is TRBJ1-6, the V gene TRBV6-5; D possibly corresponds to TRBD1 (6 bases). The ends were cut back, 7 bases at V and 10 bases at J, with 17 bases in the middle. The CDR3 has 14 amino acids. Germline loops: CDR1 MNHEY, CDR2 SVGAGI. CDR3 residues: CASIPTGTWSPLHF. As DNA, the CDR3 is TGTGCCAGCATTCCTACAGGGACATGGTCACCCCTCCACTTT.

Written as DNA, the CDR3 is TGTGCCAGCAGCTCCCTATCCTACGAGCAGTACTTC. Protein: CASSSLSYEQYF. The J gene is TRBJ2-7, the V gene TRBV13; no clear D gene. The germline V gene encodes CDR1 PRHDT and CDR2 FYEKMQ (reference sequence). This CDR3 has 12 residues. Between the trimmed V and J ends, which lost 4 bases and 1 base, there was a span of 5 bases.

V gene TRBV18 combines with J gene TRBJ2-7, with 12 positions matching TRBD2. The CDR3 extends over 15 amino acids. Germline V lookup: CDR1 KGHSH, CDR2 LQKENI. The V segment lost 4 bases and the J segment 3 bases; nucleotides outside the gene matches: 4. CDR3 loop: CASSRLAGEFYEQYF. DNA of the CDR3: TGTGCCAGCTCACGACTAGCGGGGGAATTCTACGAGCAGTACTTC.

The chain employs TRBV5-4 and TRBJ2-1; 9 bases line up with TRBD1. Germline trimming cut 4 bases from V and 9 bases from J; bases unmatched to any gene: 8. Germline CDR1 reads SGHNT; CDR2 reads YYREEE (reference sequence). This CDR3 is 14 amino acids long. The CDR3 DNA reads as TGTGCCAGCAGCACGGGACAGGGCATGGGTGAGCAGTTCTTC. Translating it yields CASSTGQGMGEQFF.

The chain is built from TRBV9 and TRBJ1-2; TRBD1 is a possible D gene (6 bases). Germline V gene lookup returns CDR1 SGDLS and CDR2 YYNGEE. The CDR3 totals 16 residues. V was cut by 0 bases and J by 4 bases, with 16 bases left in between. The DNA of the CDR3 is TGTGCCAGCAGCGTAGGAGGGGGGAGAGGGCTCTATGGCTACACCTTC. It codes for CASSVGGGRGLYGYTF.

The rearrangement links TRBV9 to TRBJ1-2, with 8 bases lining up with TRBD1. The CDR3 has 16 residues. Looked up from germline, CDR1 is SGDLS and CDR2 is YYNGEE. J lost 4 bases, V lost 0 bases, and 8 bases had no gene match. In DNA, the CDR3 is TGTGCCAGCAGCGTAGCAGGACAGGGAGGACCCTATGGCTACACCTTC. It specifies CASSVAGQGGPYGYTF.

This sequence joins TRBV10-1 and TRBJ1-1; D is undetermined. The CDR3 contains 13 residues. In germline, CDR1 is WNHNN, CDR2 SYGVQD (reference sequence). With 3 bases removed from V and 4 bases from J, the gap between germline ends came to 9 bases. Here the CDR3 DNA reads TGCGCCAGCAGTGATAGAGGGAGCACTGAAGCTTTCTTT. Residues: CASSDRGSTEAFF.

The rearrangement joins TRBV24-1 to TRBJ1-4, with D tentatively TRBD1 (5 bases). The V end lost 7 bases, the J end lost 4 bases, and 15 bases lay between the germline ends. Germline CDR1 is KGHDR and CDR2 is SFDVKD. The CDR3 sequence is 15 residues long. The CDR3 reads CATSSNRDLNEKLFF. For the CDR3, the DNA is TGTGCCACCAGCTCTAACCGGGACCTTAATGAAAAACTGTTTTTT.